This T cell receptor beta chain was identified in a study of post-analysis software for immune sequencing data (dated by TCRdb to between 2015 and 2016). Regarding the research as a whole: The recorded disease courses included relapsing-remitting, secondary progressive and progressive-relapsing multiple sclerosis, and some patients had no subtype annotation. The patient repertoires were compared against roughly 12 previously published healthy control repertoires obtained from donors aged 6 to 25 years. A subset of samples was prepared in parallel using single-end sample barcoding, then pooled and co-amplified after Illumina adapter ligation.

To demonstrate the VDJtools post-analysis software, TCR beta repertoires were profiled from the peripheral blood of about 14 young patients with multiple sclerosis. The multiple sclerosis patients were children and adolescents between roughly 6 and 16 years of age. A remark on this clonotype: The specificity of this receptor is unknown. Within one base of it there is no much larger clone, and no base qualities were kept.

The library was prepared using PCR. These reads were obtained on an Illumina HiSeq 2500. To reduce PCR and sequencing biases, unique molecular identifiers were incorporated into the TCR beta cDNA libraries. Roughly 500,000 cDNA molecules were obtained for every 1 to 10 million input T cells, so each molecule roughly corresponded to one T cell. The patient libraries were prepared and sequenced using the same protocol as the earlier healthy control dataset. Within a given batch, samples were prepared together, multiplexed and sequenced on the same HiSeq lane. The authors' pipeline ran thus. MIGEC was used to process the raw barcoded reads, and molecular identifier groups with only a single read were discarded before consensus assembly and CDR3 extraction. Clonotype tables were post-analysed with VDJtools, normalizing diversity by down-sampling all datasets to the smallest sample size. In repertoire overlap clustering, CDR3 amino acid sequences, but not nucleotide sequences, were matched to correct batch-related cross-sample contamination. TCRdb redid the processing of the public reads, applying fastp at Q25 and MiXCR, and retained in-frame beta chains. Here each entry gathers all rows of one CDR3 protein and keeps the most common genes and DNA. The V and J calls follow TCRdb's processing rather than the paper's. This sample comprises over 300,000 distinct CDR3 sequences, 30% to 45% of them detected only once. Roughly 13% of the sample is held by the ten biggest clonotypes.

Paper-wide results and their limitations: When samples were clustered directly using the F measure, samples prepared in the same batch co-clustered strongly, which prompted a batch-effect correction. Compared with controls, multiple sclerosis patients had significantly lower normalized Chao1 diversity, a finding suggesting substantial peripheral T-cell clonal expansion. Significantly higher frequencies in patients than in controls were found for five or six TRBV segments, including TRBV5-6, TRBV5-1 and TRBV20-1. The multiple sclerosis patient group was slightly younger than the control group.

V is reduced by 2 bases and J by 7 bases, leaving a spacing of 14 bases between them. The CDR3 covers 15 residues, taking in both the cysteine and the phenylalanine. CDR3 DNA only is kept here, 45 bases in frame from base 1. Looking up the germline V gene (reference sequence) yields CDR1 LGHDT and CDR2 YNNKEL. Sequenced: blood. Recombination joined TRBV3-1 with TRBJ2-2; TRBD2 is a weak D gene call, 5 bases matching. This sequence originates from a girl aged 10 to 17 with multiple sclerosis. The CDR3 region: CASSQSTLRGGELFF. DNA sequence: TGTGCCAGCAGCCAATCAACACTTCGGGGCGGGGAGCTGTTTTTT.